Listed here are 31 T cell receptor beta chains from one sample, sequenced in a study of PD-L1 blockade in urothelial cancer. Here immunoSEQ multiplex PCR was the method, and the copy in TCRdb shows in-frame clones only, minus some. The data show about 87,000 clones, 84% seen once. The sample's time point: pretreatment peripheral blood. Sample: PBMCs, taken around atezolizumab (anti-PD-L1) treatment. These receptors were taken from a man in his fifties or sixties with urothelial cancer.

This clone has more than one count but fewer than ten. V and J are TRBV7-9 and TRBJ1-2; weak D call: TRBD1 (5 bases). V gave up 1 base and J gave up 8 bases, with 14 bases separating them. Germline CDR1 reads SEHNR; CDR2 reads FQNEAQ (reference sequence). The CDR3 runs to 14 residues. Here the CDR3 reads CASSLDRGGQGYTF. The DNA for the CDR3 is TGTGCCAGCAGCTTAGATCGGGGAGGACAAGGCTACACCTTC.

In this sample, this clone turned up a few times. This rearrangement joins TRBV5-5 to TRBJ2-7, with 8 bases identical to TRBD2. This CDR3 has 14 amino acids. V lost 4 bases, J lost 6 bases, and 9 bases stayed unmatched. The germline gives CDR1 SGHKS, CDR2 YYEKEE (reference sequence). The CDR3 DNA sequence: TGTGCCAGCAGCATACTCGGGGGGGGCGGCGAGCAGTACTTC. Translated, it gives CASSILGGGGEQYF.

The chain employs TRBV18 and TRBJ1-5, with a weak D call TRBD1 (5 bases). This CDR3 spans 17 amino acids. In germline, CDR1 is KGHSH, CDR2 LQKENI. Deletions cut 3 bases from V and 2 bases from J, with 17 bases between. The chain's CDR3 is CASSPSGTGTGNQPQHF. The CDR3 coding sequence is TGTGCCAGCTCACCTTCGGGGACTGGCACGGGCAATCAGCCCCAGCATTTT.

This clone was picked up one time. This rearrangement joins TRBV9 to TRBJ2-2, with TRBD2 identical over 10 bases. The germline V gene has CDR1 SGDLS and CDR2 YYNGEE. The ends lost 5 bases at V and 8 bases at J; junction bases unmatched: 12. The CDR3 has 16 residues. Here the CDR3 DNA reads TGTGCCAGCAGGGACCCTAAAGCGGGGGGGCCGGGGGAGCTGTTTTTT. It encodes CASRDPKAGGPGELFF. Combining the CDR3 with reference TRBV9 and TRBJ2-2 gives the whole variable domain DSGVTQTPKHLITATGQRVTLRCSPRSGDLSVYWYQQSLDQGLQFLIQYYNGEERAKGNILERFSAQQFPDLHSELNLSSLELGDSALYFCASRDPKAGGPGELFFGEGSRLTVL.

The chain carries TRBV6-1 and TRBJ1-1; TRBD1 matches 7 bases. Germline CDR1 is MNHNS and CDR2 is SASEGT. Trimming cost V 6 bases and J 3 bases; bases outside gene matches: 7. CDR3 size: 14 residues. For the CDR3, the DNA is TGTGCCAGCAGCCCGCAGGGGGAGCACACTGAAGCTTTCTTT. Amino acid sequence: CASSPQGEHTEAFF.

The rearrangement joins TRBV15 to TRBJ2-3; D uncertain. The germline V gene has CDR1 LNHNV and CDR2 YYDKDF (reference sequence). The CDR3 is 15 residues long. V dropped 3 bases and J dropped 0 bases, with 10 bases sitting between them. This CDR3 reads CATSSAPGSTDTQYF. DNA for the CDR3: TGTGCCACCAGCAGCGCTCCCGGGAGCACAGATACGCAGTATTTT. Full variable domain (rest looked up from reference TRBV15 and TRBJ2-3): DAMVIQNPRYQVTQFGKPVTLSCSQTLNHNVMYWYQQKSSQAPKLLFHYYDKDFNNEADTPDNFQSRRPNTSFCFLDIRSPGLGDTAMYLCATSSAPGSTDTQYFGPGTRLTVL.

The chain couples TRBV4-1 to TRBJ2-1; TRBD2 matches at 15 bases. The V and J ends lost 4 bases and 9 bases, in that order; junction bases with no gene match: 22. The CDR3 extends over 21 amino acids. Per the germline V gene, CDR1 is MGHRA and CDR2 is YSYEKL. The CDR3 here is CASSRGVSRTSGGAGVGEQFF. The CDR3 coding sequence is TGCGCCAGCAGCCGCGGCGTTTCGAGGACTAGCGGGGGGGCCGGGGTTGGTGAGCAGTTCTTC.

The V call is TRBV10-3, the J call TRBJ2-3, with D unresolved. V lost 11 bases to trimming and J lost 5 bases, with 11 bases between them. CDR3 length: 11 residues. Germline values: CDR1 ENHRY, CDR2 SYGVKD. Here the CDR3 DNA reads TGTGCCCAGGCGAAAGGAGATACGCAGTATTTT. It yields the protein CAQAKGDTQYF.

The V call is TRBV2, the J call TRBJ2-5, with 8 bases fitting TRBD1. This CDR3 spans 15 amino acids. Germline loops: CDR1 SNHLY, CDR2 FYNNEI. J was trimmed by 4 bases and V by 4 bases; bases with no gene match: 8. The CDR3 reads CASSATGVVVETQYF. The DNA for the CDR3 is TGTGCCAGCAGTGCGACAGGGGTAGTAGTAGAGACCCAGTACTTC.

The chain is built from TRBV11-2 and TRBJ2-7; the match to TRBD1 covers 9 bases. CDR3 length: 17 residues. With V trimmed by 5 bases and J by 2 bases, 13 bases remained unmatched. Germline V CDR1 and CDR2: SGHAT, FQNNGV. The CDR3 loop is CASSRDADRGSPYEQYF. The CDR3 nucleotides read TGTGCCAGCAGCCGTGACGCGGACAGGGGAAGTCCCTACGAGCAGTACTTC.

The table lists this clone with a count of one. V gene TRBV9 combines with J gene TRBJ2-7, with 7 bases matching TRBD2. Germline assignment: CDR1 SGDLS and CDR2 YYNGEE. V dropped 4 bases and J dropped 6; count of bases not matched to a gene: 13. CDR3 length equals 15 residues. In DNA, the CDR3 is TGTGCCAGCAGCCCGCAGCCCGGGGGGAGGGGCGAGCAGTACTTC. The encoded protein is CASSPQPGGRGEQYF. Based on the CDR3 plus reference TRBV9 and TRBJ2-7, the full variable domain is DSGVTQTPKHLITATGQRVTLRCSPRSGDLSVYWYQQSLDQGLQFLIQYYNGEERAKGNILERFSAQQFPDLHSELNLSSLELGDSALYFCASSPQPGGRGEQYFGPGTRLTVT.

DNA for the CDR3: TGTGCCAGCAGCTTCGGACAGGGGGCTGTAGATACGCAGTATTTT. It codes for CASSFGQGAVDTQYF. The chain couples TRBV7-3 to TRBJ2-3, with 11 bases that match TRBD1. CDR3 size: 15 residues. Germline V gene sequence: CDR1 SGHTA, CDR2 FQGTGA. V lost 3 bases and J lost 5; bases outside the gene matches: 4.

The chain is built from TRBV6-1 and TRBJ2-7, with TRBD2 matching 9 bases. CDR1 is MNHNS and CDR2 is SASEGT in the germline V gene. After removal of 1 base from V and 3 bases from J, the junction contained 10 bases not matched to a gene. The CDR3 consists of 17 residues. The CDR3, as DNA: TGTGCCAGCAGTGAAGGTCCCAATAGCGGGAGCATCTACGAGCAGTACTTC. Protein sequence: CASSEGPNSGSIYEQYF.

This clone was seen more than once but under ten times. This chain links TRBV19 with TRBJ2-5; no clear D gene. CDR1 LNHDA and CDR2 SQIVND come from the germline V gene (reference sequence). This CDR3 has 15 residues. V was cut by 4 bases and J by 1 base, with 13 bases left in between. The CDR3, as DNA: TGTGCCAGTAGTAACGGAGAAACTATCCAAGAGACCCAGTACTTC. This sequence encodes CASSNGETIQETQYF.

The chain uses TRBV6-1 and TRBJ2-3; a possible D gene is TRBD1 (6 bases). V lost 7 bases, J lost 0 bases, and 14 bases lay in between. This CDR3 spans 15 amino acids. Germline V CDR1 and CDR2: MNHNS, SASEGT. CDR3 bases: TGTGCCAGCAATTTAGGACAGTTAAGCACAGATACGCAGTATTTT. Translation gives CASNLGQLSTDTQYF.

The J gene is TRBJ1-4, the V gene TRBV6-6; D possibly corresponds to TRBD1 (5 bases). V was cut by 11 bases and J by 10 bases, with 20 bases left in between. CDR1 MNHNY and CDR2 SVGAGI come from the germline V gene (reference sequence). This CDR3 region has 13 residues. The CDR3 loop reads CAAGAEIAGKLFF. The CDR3, as DNA: TGTGCCGCTGGGGCGGAAATCGCCGGAAAACTGTTTTTT.

The V and J genes are TRBV5-1 and TRBJ2-1, with 9 bases matching TRBD1. The CDR3 has 15 residues. V was clipped by 1 base and J by 10 bases; unmatched bases: 9. Germline assignment: CDR1 SGHRS and CDR2 YFSETQ. Written as DNA, the CDR3 is TGCGCCAGCAGCTTGTCGGGACAGGGAGGGAAGGAGCAGTTCTTC. It specifies CASSLSGQGGKEQFF.

The genes are TRBV19 and TRBJ1-2, with TRBD1 identical over 7 bases. The CDR3 runs to 14 residues. The germline V gene has CDR1 LNHDA and CDR2 SQIVND (reference sequence). J gave up 8 bases and V 6 bases, and 12 bases lay outside the gene matches. The CDR3 sequence: CASRETGRLRGYTF. In nucleotides, the CDR3 is TGTGCCAGTAGGGAGACAGGGCGTTTACGAGGCTACACCTTC.

The genes are TRBV18 and TRBJ2-1; 9 bases fit TRBD2. CDR1 and CDR2 from the germline V gene are KGHSH and LQKENI. The CDR3 extends over 18 amino acids. V trimming: 0 bases; J trimming: 4 bases; junction bases outside the gene matches: 10. DNA for the CDR3: TGTGCCAGCTCACCACCGCGCGGGGCGGGGGGGGTTTACAATGAGCAGTTCTTC. Protein: CASSPPRGAGGVYNEQFF. Variable domain in full (rest from reference TRBV18 and TRBJ2-1): NAGVMQNPRHLVRRRGQEARLRCSPMKGHSHVYWYRQLPEEGLKFMVYLQKENIIDESGMPKERFSAEFPKEGPSILRIQQVVRGDSAAYFCASSPPRGAGGVYNEQFFGPGTRLTVL.

V and J are TRBV6-5 and TRBJ1-1; maybe TRBD1 (5 bases). The CDR3 length is 14 residues. Germline V gives CDR1 MNHEY, CDR2 SVGAGI. V was cut by 7 bases and J by 4 bases, with 16 bases left in between. For the CDR3, the DNA is TGTGCCAGCACCCAAGGGCAGGGCTCCACTGAAGCTTTCTTT. It yields the protein CASTQGQGSTEAFF.

The genes are TRBV7-8 and TRBJ2-3; 7 bases line up with TRBD2. Trimming took 1 base from V and 4 from J; bases not matched to a gene: 14. This CDR3 region has 18 residues. Germline lookup yields CDR1 SGHVS and CDR2 FQNEAQ. The CDR3 DNA is TGTGCCAGCAGCTTAGTTTCCCCCCTGCGGGAGTTGGCAGATACGCAGTATTTT. Protein sequence: CASSLVSPLRELADTQYF.

The chain carries TRBV5-1 and TRBJ1-4, with D maybe TRBD1 (5 bases). The CDR3 loop spans 15 amino acids. CDR1 is SGHRS and CDR2 is YFSETQ in the germline V gene. Trimming removed 0 bases at V and 8 bases at J, with 14 bases between. The CDR3 DNA is TGCGCCAGCAGCTTGGGACGCGGGGAGGGGGAAAAACTGTTTTTT. It is translated as CASSLGRGEGEKLFF.

The chain uses TRBV7-2 and TRBJ2-7; D might be TRBD1 (6 bases). CDR3 length: 13 amino acids. Deletions cut 6 bases from V and 0 bases from J, with 9 bases between. Germline assignment: CDR1 SGHTA and CDR2 FQGNSA. The CDR3 DNA is TGTGCCAGCAGGCAGGGGCCCTCCTACGAGCAGTACTTC. Translation gives CASRQGPSYEQYF.

This sequence joins TRBV9 and TRBJ2-1; 7 bases are a match to TRBD2. The CDR3 loop spans 17 amino acids. Germline V gene sequence: CDR1 SGDLS, CDR2 YYNGEE. The ends lost 0 bases at V and 5 bases at J; junction bases unmatched: 11. The CDR3 reads CASSVGERGGPHNEQFF. For the CDR3, the DNA is TGTGCCAGCAGCGTAGGTGAGCGGGGAGGGCCCCACAATGAGCAGTTCTTC. The full variable domain, completed using reference TRBV9 and TRBJ2-1, is DSGVTQTPKHLITATGQRVTLRCSPRSGDLSVYWYQQSLDQGLQFLIQYYNGEERAKGNILERFSAQQFPDLHSELNLSSLELGDSALYFCASSVGERGGPHNEQFFGPGTRLTVL.

The J gene is TRBJ2-7, the V gene TRBV11-2, with 7 bases identical to TRBD1. This CDR3 has 13 residues. V was pared by 5 bases and J by 3 bases, with 4 bases of the junction left unmatched. Germline-derived CDR1 and CDR2 are SGHAT and FQNNGV. The CDR3 protein is CASSLGQIYEQYF. Written as DNA, the CDR3 is TGTGCCAGCAGCCTGGGACAGATCTACGAGCAGTACTTC. Combining the CDR3 with reference TRBV11-2 and TRBJ2-7 gives the whole variable domain EAGVAQSPRYKIIEKRQSVAFWCNPISGHATLYWYQQILGQGPKLLIQFQNNGVVDDSQLPKDRFSAERLKGVDSTLKIQPAKLEDSAVYLCASSLGQIYEQYFGPGTRLTVT.

The chain employs TRBV28 and TRBJ1-1, with no clear D. V dropped 3 bases and J dropped 4 bases, with 12 bases sitting between them. CDR1 is MDHEN, CDR2 SYDVKM, per germline. The CDR3 covers 14 residues. CDR3 DNA sequence: TGTGCCAGCAGTTTGGTGAGTGGGCTCACTGAAGCTTTCTTT. This gives the protein CASSLVSGLTEAFF.

Written as DNA, the CDR3 is TGTGCCAGCAGCAAGACAGGGGAAGCTTTCTTT. As protein: CASSKTGEAFF. This chain uses TRBV21-1 with TRBJ1-1; the D call of TRBD1 is as the table states it, not checked on the DNA. TRBV21-1 is designated a pseudogene. The CDR3 extends over 11 amino acids.

V and J are TRBV5-6 and TRBJ2-5; tentatively, D is TRBD2 (6 bases). Per germline, CDR1 SGHDT and CDR2 YYEEEE. The CDR3 loop spans 16 amino acids. Trimming stripped 3 bases from V and 5 bases from J, with 20 bases between. CDR3 protein: CASSSKSREFRETQYF. CDR3 nucleotides: TGTGCCAGCAGCTCAAAGTCTCGGGAGTTTAGGGAGACCCAGTACTTC.

The V gene is TRBV27, the J gene TRBJ1-1; TRBD1 is a possible D gene (6 bases). The CDR3 is made up of 12 amino acids. Germline CDR1 is MNHEY and CDR2 is SMNVEV (reference sequence). V lost 6 bases and J lost 5, with 10 bases in between. The CDR3 DNA follows: TGTGCCAGCAGGACAGGATATACTGAAGCTTTCTTT. Translated, it gives CASRTGYTEAFF.

The chain employs TRBV11-2 and TRBJ2-7; the D gene is possibly TRBD2 (5 bases). CDR3 length: 14 amino acids. In germline, CDR1 is SGHAT, CDR2 FQNNGV. The germline V and J ends were trimmed by 5 bases and 0 bases, with 11 bases remaining between them. DNA for the CDR3: TGTGCCAGCAGCCAGTACGGAGGCTCCTACGAGCAGTACTTC. It specifies CASSQYGGSYEQYF.

This clone was picked up a small number of times. The rearrangement links TRBV30 to TRBJ2-3; possible D gene TRBD1, 5 bases. Deletions cut 0 bases from V and 2 bases from J, with 9 bases between. Looked up from germline, CDR1 is GTSNPN and CDR2 is SVGIG (reference sequence). CDR3 length equals 14 residues. The CDR3 region is CAWSVGQNTDTQYF. DNA for the CDR3: TGTGCCTGGAGTGTAGGACAAAACACAGATACGCAGTATTTT. Based on the CDR3 plus reference TRBV30 and TRBJ2-3, the full variable domain is SQTIHQWPATLVQPVGSPLSLECTVEGTSNPNLYWYRQAAGRGLQLLFYSVGIGQISSEVPQNLSASRPQDRQFILSSKKLLLSDSGFYLCAWSVGQNTDTQYFGPGTRLTVL.